Reported below is one TCR beta chain. What antigen it recognizes has not been identified. Nothing much larger sits one base from this clone, and base qualities are not available. This sample is drawn from a study of shared clonotypes between healthy human individuals (dated by TCRdb to about 2020). About the study as a whole: A couple of women and a few men aged 18 to 49 years were included in the cohort. For each donor, three plates each were used for CD4 naive and CD4 memory, two plates were used for CD8 naive, and one plate was used for CD8 memory. The study deeply sequenced blood TCR repertoires of about 5 healthy adults to estimate repertoire size and the extent of clonotype sharing between individuals. Libraries were prepared and TCR repertoires were sequenced by different laboratories using diverse techniques, in order to increase sequencing depth and limit assay-specific biases. Per donor, leukapheresis produced somewhere between about 0.9 and 9.5 billion PBMCs. Results the study describes overall, beyond this receptor: The genetic and exposure-history diversity represented was limited by the small number of donors. Sampling was limited to blood, and TCR repertoires in tissue likely differ from TCR repertoires in blood. Pairwise subsampling led to the expectation that sequencing depth would affect the degree of clonotype sharing among donors. Naive subsets generally had larger estimated clonotype richness than memory subsets did. Rarefaction of sorted-subset datasets indicated incomplete sequencing despite the large sequencing depth. Across a handful of donors, around 5.4% of naive CD4, over 3% of naive CD8, roughly 2.3% of memory CD4, and under 0.45% of memory CD8 clonotypes were shared. Clonotypes shared by all four sorted-subset donors showed higher generation probabilities than non-shared clonotypes.

V lost 4 bases and J lost 2 bases; the stretch between them is 14 bases long. Reading the germline V gene gives CDR1 SNHLY and CDR2 FYNNEI. CDR3 length: 15 amino acids, cysteine to phenylalanine. The only DNA kept is the CDR3, 45 bases in frame from the first base. The donors were healthy, HIV-negative adults with no recently reported acute infections or vaccinations. Only Caucasian adults living in Nashville, Tennessee, USA were represented among the donors. CD4+ T cells were enriched through magnetic negative selection, after which naive cells were positively selected on CD45RA and the remaining negative fraction served as the memory subset. Blood was collected by leukapheresis, and PBMCs were isolated by Ficoll-Histopaque density gradient centrifugation and then cryopreserved in liquid nitrogen vapor phase. Analytical flow cytometry was used to check the purity and quantity of every magnetically sorted T cell population. From each sorted fraction, genomic DNA was isolated and quantified by UV absorbance on a Nanodrop 2000c.

TCR CDR3 regions were amplified from genomic DNA by multiplex PCR using the deep immunoSEQ assay. For each cell subset, the extracted genomic DNA was distributed evenly across all wells of several immunoSEQ 96-well plates, and each plate served as one replicate. Each replicate PCR for sorted subsets received 150 to 250 ng genomic DNA, equal to 30,000 or so T cell genomes. Purified libraries were quantified with a Qubit 3.0 fluorometer, sized on a Bioanalyzer 2100, and re-quantified with the KAPA Library Quantification kit. Every immunoSEQ 96-well plate was sequenced on a separate single-read 150-cycle Illumina NextSeq 550 flow cell. Processing in the source paper ran as follows. Because only junctional sequences without quality scores were contained in the immunoSEQ output, filtering matching that applied to full-length reads could not be performed. Sequences were annotated with PyIR, a Python wrapper for IgBLAST v1.9, using IMGT germline references to assign V/J genes and CDR3. Any read was removed if the V/J assignment was weak (E-value above 1e-6), the CDR3 was missing, or the read contained stop codons, out-of-frame junctions, or ambiguous translated residues. V3J clonotypes were defined as sequences sharing the same inferred V gene, J gene, and CDR3 amino acid sequence. The percentage overlap between two repertoires was calculated by dividing the number of shared unique clonotypes by the size of the smaller repertoire. Richness of each repertoire was evaluated using RTK rarefaction, the Chao1 estimator, and Recon v2.1 estimates of unobserved clonotypes. OLGA was used to compute generation probabilities for all TCRbeta clonotypes that the gDNA method yielded from a few donors. TCRdb mirrors the immuneACCESS table, restricted to in-frame sequences. Some clones are absent from its copies; in checked studies, under half trace to an unresolved V gene, and the reason for the others is unknown. Clone size and V and J calls were adopted from that table, with D and trimming inferred from the DNA. Counted in this sample were about 1.5 million clones; roughly 98% of them appeared once. About 0.45% of the sample is taken by the ten largest.

The source is a man younger than 40 in good health. The chain links TRBV2 with TRBJ2-5; no D gene is confidently identified. Sequenced material: naive CD4+ T cells sorted from blood. Interpreted using the paper, the cell subset or site label stands for: CD45RA+ positively selected. This receptor carries the CDR3 CASSVSQIRQETQYF. The DNA is TGTGCCAGCAGTGTAAGCCAGATCAGGCAAGAGACCCAGTACTTC. Reference TRBV2 and TRBJ2-5 proteins supply the regions before and after the CDR3; the full variable domain is: EPEVTQTPSHQVTQMGQEVILRCVPISNHLYFYWYRQILGQKVEFLVSFYNNEISEKSEIFDDQFSVERPDGSNFTLKIRSTKLEDSAMYFCASSVSQIRQETQYFGPGTRLLVL.